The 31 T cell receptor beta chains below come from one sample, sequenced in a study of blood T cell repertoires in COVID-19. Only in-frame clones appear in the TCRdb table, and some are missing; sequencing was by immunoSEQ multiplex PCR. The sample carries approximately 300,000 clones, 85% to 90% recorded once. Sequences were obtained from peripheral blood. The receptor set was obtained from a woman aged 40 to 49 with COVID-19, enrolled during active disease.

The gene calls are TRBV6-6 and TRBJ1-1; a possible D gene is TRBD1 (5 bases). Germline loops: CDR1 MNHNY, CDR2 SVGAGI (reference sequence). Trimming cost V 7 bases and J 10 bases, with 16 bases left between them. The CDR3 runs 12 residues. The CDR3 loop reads CASTSGRTRAFF. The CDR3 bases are TGTGCCAGCACCTCAGGAAGGACAAGAGCTTTCTTT.

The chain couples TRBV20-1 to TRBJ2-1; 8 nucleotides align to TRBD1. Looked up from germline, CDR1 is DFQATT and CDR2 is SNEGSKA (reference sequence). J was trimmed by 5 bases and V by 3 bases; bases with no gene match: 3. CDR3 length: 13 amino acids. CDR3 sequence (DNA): TGCAGTGCTAGTCAGGGGGCTGACAATGAGCAGTTCTTC. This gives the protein CSASQGADNEQFF.

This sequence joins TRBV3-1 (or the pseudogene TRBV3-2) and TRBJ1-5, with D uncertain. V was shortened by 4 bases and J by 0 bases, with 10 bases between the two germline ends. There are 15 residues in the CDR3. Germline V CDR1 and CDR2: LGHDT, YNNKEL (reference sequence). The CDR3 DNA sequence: TGTGCCAGCAGCCCAGGATCGTATAGCAATCAGCCCCAGCATTTT. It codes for CASSPGSYSNQPQHF.

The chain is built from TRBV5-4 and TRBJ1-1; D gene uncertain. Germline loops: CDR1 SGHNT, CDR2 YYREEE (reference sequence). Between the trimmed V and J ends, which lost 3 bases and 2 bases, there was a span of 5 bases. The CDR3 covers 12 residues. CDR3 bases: TGTGCCAGCAGCTCTCCTAACACTGAAGCTTTCTTT. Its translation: CASSSPNTEAFF. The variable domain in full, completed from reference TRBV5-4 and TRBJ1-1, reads ETGVTQSPTHLIKTRGQQVTLRCSSQSGHNTVSWYQQALGQGPQFIFQYYREEENGRGNFPPRFSGLQFPNYSSELNVNALELDDSALYLCASSSPNTEAFFGQGTRLTVV.

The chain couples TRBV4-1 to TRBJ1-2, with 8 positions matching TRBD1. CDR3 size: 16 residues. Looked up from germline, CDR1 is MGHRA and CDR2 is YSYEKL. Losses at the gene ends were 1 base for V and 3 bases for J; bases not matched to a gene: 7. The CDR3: CASSQVPGQEYYGYTF. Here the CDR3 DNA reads TGCGCCAGCAGCCAAGTTCCGGGACAGGAGTACTATGGCTACACCTTC.

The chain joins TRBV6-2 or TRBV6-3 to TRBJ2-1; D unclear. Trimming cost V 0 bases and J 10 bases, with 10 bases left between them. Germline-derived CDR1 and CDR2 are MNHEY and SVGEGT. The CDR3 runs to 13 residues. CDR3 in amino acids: CASSYSRPPEQFF. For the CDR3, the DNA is TGTGCCAGCAGTTACTCGAGGCCCCCCGAGCAGTTCTTC.

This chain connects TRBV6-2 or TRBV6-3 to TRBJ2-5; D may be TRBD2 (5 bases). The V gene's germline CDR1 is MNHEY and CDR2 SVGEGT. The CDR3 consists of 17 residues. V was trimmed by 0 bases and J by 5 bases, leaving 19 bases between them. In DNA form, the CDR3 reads TGTGCCAGCAGTTACTCGGTCGGGGTGACCACGGGGGAGACCCAGTACTTC. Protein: CASSYSVGVTTGETQYF.

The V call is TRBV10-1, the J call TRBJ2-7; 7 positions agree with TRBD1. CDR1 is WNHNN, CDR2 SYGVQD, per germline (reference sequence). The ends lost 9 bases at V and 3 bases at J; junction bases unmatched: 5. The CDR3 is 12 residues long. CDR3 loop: CARAGTVYEQYF. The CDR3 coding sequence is TGCGCCAGGGCCGGGACAGTCTACGAGCAGTACTTC.

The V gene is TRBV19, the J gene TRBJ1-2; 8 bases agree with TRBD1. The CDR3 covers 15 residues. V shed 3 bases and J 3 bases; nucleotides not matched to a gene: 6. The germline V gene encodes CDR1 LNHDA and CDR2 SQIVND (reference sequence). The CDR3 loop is CASSMTGAGDYGYTF. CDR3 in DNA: TGTGCCAGTAGTATGACAGGGGCAGGGGACTATGGCTACACCTTC.

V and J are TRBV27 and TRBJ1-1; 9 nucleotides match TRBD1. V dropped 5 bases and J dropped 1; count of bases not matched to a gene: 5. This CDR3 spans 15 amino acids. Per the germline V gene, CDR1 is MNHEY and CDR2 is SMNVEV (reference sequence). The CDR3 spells CASSPRTGANTEAFF. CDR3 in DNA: TGTGCCAGCAGTCCTCGGACAGGGGCGAACACTGAAGCTTTCTTT.

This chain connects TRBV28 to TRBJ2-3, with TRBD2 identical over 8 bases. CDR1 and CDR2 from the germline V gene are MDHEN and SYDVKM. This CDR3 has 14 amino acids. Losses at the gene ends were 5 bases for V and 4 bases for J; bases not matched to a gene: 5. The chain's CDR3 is CASSVRGGPDTQYF. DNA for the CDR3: TGTGCCAGCAGTGTCCGGGGGGGCCCAGATACGCAGTATTTT.

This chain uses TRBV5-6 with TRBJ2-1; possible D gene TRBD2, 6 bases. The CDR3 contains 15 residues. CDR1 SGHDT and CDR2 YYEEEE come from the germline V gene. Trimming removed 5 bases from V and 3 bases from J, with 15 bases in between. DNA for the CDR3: TGTGCCAGCAGGCAACGGGGGAGTAGCTACAATGAGCAGTTCTTC. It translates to CASRQRGSSYNEQFF. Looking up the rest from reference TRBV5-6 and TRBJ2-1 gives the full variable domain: DAGVTQSPTHLIKTRGQQVTLRCSPKSGHDTVSWYQQALGQGPQFIFQYYEEEERQRGNFPDRFSGHQFPNYSSELNVNALLLGDSALYLCASRQRGSSYNEQFFGPGTRLTVL.

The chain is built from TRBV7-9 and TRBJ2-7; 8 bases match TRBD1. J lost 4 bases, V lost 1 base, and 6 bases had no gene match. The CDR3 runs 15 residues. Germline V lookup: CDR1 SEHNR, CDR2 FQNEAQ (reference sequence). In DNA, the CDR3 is TGTGCCAGCAGCTTAGAGTCAGGGGGCTATTACGAGCAGTACTTC. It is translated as CASSLESGGYYEQYF. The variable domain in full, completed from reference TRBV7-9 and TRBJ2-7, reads DTGVSQNPRHKITKRGQNVTFRCDPISEHNRLYWYRQTLGQGPEFLTYFQNEAQLEKSRLLSDRFSAERPKGSFSTLEIQRTEQGDSAMYLCASSLESGGYYEQYFGPGTRLTVT.

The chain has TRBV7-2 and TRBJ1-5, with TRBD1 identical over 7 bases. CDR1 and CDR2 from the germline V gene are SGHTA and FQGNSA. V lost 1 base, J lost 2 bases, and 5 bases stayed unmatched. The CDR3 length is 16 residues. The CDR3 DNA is TGTGCCAGCAGCTTAGTTCACAGGGGAGGCAATCAGCCCCAGCATTTT. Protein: CASSLVHRGGNQPQHF.

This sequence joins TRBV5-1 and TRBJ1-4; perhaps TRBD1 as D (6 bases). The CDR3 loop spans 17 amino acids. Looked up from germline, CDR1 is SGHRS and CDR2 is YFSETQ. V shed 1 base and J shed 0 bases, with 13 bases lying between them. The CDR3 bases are TGCGCCAGCAGCTTGATCCCAGGGACAACAACTAATGAAAAACTGTTTTTT. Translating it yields CASSLIPGTTTNEKLFF.

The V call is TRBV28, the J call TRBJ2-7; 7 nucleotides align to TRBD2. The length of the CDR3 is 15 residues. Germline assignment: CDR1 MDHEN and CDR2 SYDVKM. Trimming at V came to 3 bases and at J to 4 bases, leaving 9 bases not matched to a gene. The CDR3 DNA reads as TGTGCCAGCAGTTTCCGGCTAGCGGAAAGGTACGAGCAGTACTTC. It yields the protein CASSFRLAERYEQYF.

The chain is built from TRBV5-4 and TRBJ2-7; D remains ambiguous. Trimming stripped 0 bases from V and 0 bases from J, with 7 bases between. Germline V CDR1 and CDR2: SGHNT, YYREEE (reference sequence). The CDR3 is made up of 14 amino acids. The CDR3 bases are TGTGCCAGCAGCTTGGATATTTTCTCCTACGAGCAGTACTTC. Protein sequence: CASSLDIFSYEQYF.

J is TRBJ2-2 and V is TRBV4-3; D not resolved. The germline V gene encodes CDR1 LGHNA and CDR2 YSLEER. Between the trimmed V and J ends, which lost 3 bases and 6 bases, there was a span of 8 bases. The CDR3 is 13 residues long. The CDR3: CASSQIESGELFF. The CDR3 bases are TGCGCCAGCAGCCAGATTGAGTCCGGGGAGCTGTTTTTT.

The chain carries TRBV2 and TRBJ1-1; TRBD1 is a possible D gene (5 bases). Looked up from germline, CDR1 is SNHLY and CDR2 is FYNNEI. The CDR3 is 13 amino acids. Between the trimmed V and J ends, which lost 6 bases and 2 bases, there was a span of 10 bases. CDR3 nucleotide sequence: TGTGCCAGCAGCCTCGACAGAAACACTGAAGCTTTCTTT. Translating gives CASSLDRNTEAFF.

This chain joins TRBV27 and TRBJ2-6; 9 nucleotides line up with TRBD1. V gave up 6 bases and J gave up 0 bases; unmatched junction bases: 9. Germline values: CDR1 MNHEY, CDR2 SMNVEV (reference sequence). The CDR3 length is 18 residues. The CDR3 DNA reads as TGTGCCAGCAGCTCACAGGGGGCTTTCCGCTCTGGGGCCAACGTCCTGACTTTC. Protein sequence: CASSSQGAFRSGANVLTF.

In DNA, the CDR3 is TGCGCCGGCTCACAGGGTGGAGATACTGGGGCCAACGTCCTGACTTTC. This gives the protein CAGSQGGDTGANVLTF. V usage is TRBV5-1 and J usage is TRBJ2-6; the D gene is possibly TRBD1 (6 bases). Germline V lookup: CDR1 SGHRS, CDR2 YFSETQ. V was shortened by 10 bases and J by 2 bases, with 19 bases between the two germline ends. The CDR3 loop spans 16 amino acids.

The CDR3 spells CASSLQGAYTEAFF. The CDR3 DNA is TGTGCCAGCAGCCTACAGGGGGCCTATACTGAAGCTTTCTTT. V gene TRBV7-9 combines with J gene TRBJ1-1, with 9 positions matching TRBD1. V gave up 5 bases and J gave up 5 bases; unmatched junction bases: 6. The CDR3 spans 14 residues. Germline V CDR1 and CDR2: SEHNR, FQNEAQ (reference sequence).

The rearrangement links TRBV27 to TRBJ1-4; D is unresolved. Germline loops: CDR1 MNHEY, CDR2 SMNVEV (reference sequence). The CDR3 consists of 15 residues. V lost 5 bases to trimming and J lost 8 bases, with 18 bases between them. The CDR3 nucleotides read TGTGCCAGCAGTCCCCGGTTGGGAGGGAGAGAAAAACTGTTTTTT. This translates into CASSPRLGGREKLFF.

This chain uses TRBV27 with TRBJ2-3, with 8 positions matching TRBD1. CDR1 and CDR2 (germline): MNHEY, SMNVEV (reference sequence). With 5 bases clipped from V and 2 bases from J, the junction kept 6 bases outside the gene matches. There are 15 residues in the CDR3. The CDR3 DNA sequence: TGTGCCAGCAGTCTAAAGGACAGGGCCACAGATACGCAGTATTTT. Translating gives CASSLKDRATDTQYF.

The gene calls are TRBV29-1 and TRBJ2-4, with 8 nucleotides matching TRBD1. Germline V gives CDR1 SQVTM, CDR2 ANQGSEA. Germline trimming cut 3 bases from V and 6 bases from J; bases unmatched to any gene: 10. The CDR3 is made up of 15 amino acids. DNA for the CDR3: TGCAGCGTTGAGCTGACAGGGGCGGGTGGAAACATTCAGTACTTC. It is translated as CSVELTGAGGNIQYF.

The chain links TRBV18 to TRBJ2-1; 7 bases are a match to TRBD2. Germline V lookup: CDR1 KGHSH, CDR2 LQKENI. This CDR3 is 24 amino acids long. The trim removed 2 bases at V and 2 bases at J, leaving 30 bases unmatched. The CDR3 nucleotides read TGTGCCAGCTCACCAGGTGGGGTTTACGCGGGTAAGAAGGTTTGGGACTACCCCTACAATGAGCAGTTCTTC. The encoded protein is CASSPGGVYAGKKVWDYPYNEQFF.

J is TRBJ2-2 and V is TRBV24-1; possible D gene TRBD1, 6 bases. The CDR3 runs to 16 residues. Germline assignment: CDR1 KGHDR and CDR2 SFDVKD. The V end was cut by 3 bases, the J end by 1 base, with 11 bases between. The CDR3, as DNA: TGTGCCACCAGTGATCCAGGGGCGCGGAACACCGGGGAGCTGTTTTTT. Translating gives CATSDPGARNTGELFF.

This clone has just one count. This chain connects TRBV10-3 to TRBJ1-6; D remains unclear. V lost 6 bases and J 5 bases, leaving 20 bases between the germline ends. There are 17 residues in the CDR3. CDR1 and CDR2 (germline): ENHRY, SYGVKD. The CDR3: CAIRANFWGGDNSPLHF. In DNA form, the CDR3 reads TGTGCCATCAGGGCCAATTTTTGGGGAGGAGATAATTCACCCCTCCACTTT.

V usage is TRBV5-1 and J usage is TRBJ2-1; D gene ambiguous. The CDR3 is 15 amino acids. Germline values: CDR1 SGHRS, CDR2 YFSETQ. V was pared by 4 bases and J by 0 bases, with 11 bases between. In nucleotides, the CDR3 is TGCGCCAGCAGCGGTGCGTGGAGCTCCTACAATGAGCAGTTCTTC. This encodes CASSGAWSSYNEQFF.

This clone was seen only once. CDR3 coding DNA: TGCGCCAGCAGCCAAGTATGGACAGGGTACGGGACTGAAGCTTTCTTT. Its translation: CASSQVWTGYGTEAFF. The chain carries TRBV4-3 and TRBJ1-1; 8 nucleotides agree with TRBD1. The CDR3 is made up of 16 amino acids. The junction had 9 bases not matched to a gene; V was cut back by 1 base and J by 5 bases. Germline values: CDR1 LGHNA, CDR2 YSLEER.

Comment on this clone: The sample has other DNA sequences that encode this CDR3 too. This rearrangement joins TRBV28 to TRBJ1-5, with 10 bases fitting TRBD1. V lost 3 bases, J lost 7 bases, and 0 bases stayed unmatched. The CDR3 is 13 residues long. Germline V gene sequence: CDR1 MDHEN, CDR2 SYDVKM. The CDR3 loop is CASSLTGGQPQHF. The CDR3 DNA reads TGTGCCAGCAGTTTGACAGGGGGCCAGCCCCAGCATTTT.